This is a list of T cell receptor beta chains from one sample in a study of blood T cells in healthy people across ages. TCRdb reanalysed the 5' RACE reads using MiXCR and keeps one entry per CDR3 protein. The sample has some 1 million distinct CDR3 sequences, 45% seen once; the top ten hold under 20%. The sample comprised blood. Receptor source: a woman aged 60-70 years in good health. Both conserved end residues are part of each CDR3. The order of the fields is D gene, J gene, V gene, clone size, CDR3 protein, CDR3 DNA. A D gene is named only where the DNA matches it firmly. Expanded clones get a size class; other rows say once, few or many, or leave the size out.

TRBD2 | TRBJ2-1 | TRBV13 | . | CASSSGLAGVEDREQFF | TGTGCCAGCAGCTCAGGACTAGCGGGAGTTGAGGATCGGGAGCAGTTCTTC
TRBD2 | TRBJ2-1 | TRBV29-1 | few | CSVRGGRELSYNEQFF | TGCAGCGTTCGGGGTGGGCGGGAGTTGTCCTACAATGAGCAGTTCTTC
. | TRBJ2-1 | TRBV4-1 | . | CASSQVPGGLVSHEQFF | TGCGCCAGCAGCCAAGTCCCCGGGGGGCTAGTGAGCCATGAGCAGTTCTTC
. | TRBJ2-7 | TRBV29-1 | many | CSVQDVYEQYF | TGCAGCGTCCAGGACGTCTACGAGCAGTACTTC
TRBD2 | TRBJ2-4 | TRBV12-3/TRBV12-4 | . | CASSLISGDIAKNIQYF | TGTGCCAGCAGTTTGATTAGCGGGGATATAGCCAAAAACATTCAGTACTTC
TRBD1 | TRBJ1-4 | TRBV4-1 | . | CASSQRQGAWEKLFF | TGCGCCAGCAGCCAGAGACAGGGGGCTTGGGAAAAACTGTTTTTT
TRBD1 | TRBJ2-5 | TRBV29-1 | few | CSVVSLGTGDSQETQYF | TGCAGCGTTGTGTCCCTAGGGACAGGGGACTCCCAAGAGACCCAGTACTTC
TRBD2 | TRBJ2-3 | TRBV6-5 | once | CASTGLEGTDTQYF | TGTGCCAGCACCGGACTAGAAGGCACAGATACGCAGTATTTT
. | TRBJ2-7 | TRBV13 | . | CASRGTEAYEQYF | TGTGCCAGCCGCGGGACGGAAGCCTACGAGCAGTACTTC
. | TRBJ2-4 | TRBV7-9 | once | CASSPDLAAAKNIQYF | TGTGCCAGCAGCCCCGATTTAGCGGCAGCCAAAAACATTCAGTACTTC
. | TRBJ2-7 | TRBV5-5 | . | CASSFRGSNTYEQYF | TGTGCCAGCAGCTTCCGAGGTTCCAACACCTACGAGCAGTACTTC
. | TRBJ1-2 | TRBV19 | . | CASSMFLMPSPNYGYTF | TGTGCCAGTAGTATGTTTTTGATGCCGAGTCCTAACTATGGCTACACCTTC
TRBD2 | TRBJ2-7 | TRBV6-2/TRBV6-3 | many | CASSRLAYEQYF | TGTGCCAGCAGTCGACTAGCGTACGAGCAGTACTTC
. | TRBJ2-6 | TRBV5-6 | . | CASSFFVRLGRDSGANVLTF | TGTGCCAGCAGCTTTTTTGTACGCCTAGGTCGGGACTCTGGGGCCAACGTCCTGACTTTC
. | TRBJ2-1 | TRBV9 | few | CASRGLNNEQFF | TGTGCCAGCAGGGGCCTCAACAATGAGCAGTTCTTC